This TCR beta chain was profiled in a study of cytomegalovirus exposure and HLA in healthy donors. Overall study context: Samples from HLA-typed donors yielded approximately 88 million unique TCRs in an early data release.

Notes on the study in general: The study flagged about 150 TCR beta chains as cytomegalovirus-associated.

Primers included in the PCR were 60 Vbeta and 13 Jbeta primers. Clones were sequenced by immunoSEQ multiplex PCR, and TCRdb holds only the in-frame ones, with some missing. The sample shows over 100,000 clones, less than 70% of them seen only once. Note on this clone: Its antigen is unknown.

The source is a woman in her thirties in good health and CMV-seronegative. Sequenced material: PBMCs.

The CDR3 here is CASSYRGSTNEKLFF. For the CDR3, the DNA is TGTGCCAGCAGTTACAGGGGGTCAACTAATGAAAAACTGTTTTTT. The chain recombines TRBV6-5 with TRBJ1-4; TRBD1 is a possible D gene (6 bases). With 2 bases removed from V and 0 bases from J, the gap between germline ends came to 7 bases. CDR3 size: 15 residues. The V gene's germline CDR1 is MNHEY and CDR2 SVGAGI.